This T cell receptor (beta chain) stems from a study of T cells in Graves' hyperthyroidism and ophthalmopathy. This clonotype was recorded many times. There were TCR beta CDR3 regions amplified from RNA transcripts. With the HTBI primer set, the TCR CDR3 went through a first round of RT-PCR. TCRdb processed the multiplex PCR reads anew with MiXCR; each CDR3 protein has one entry. The sample gives 300,000 to 400,000 distinct CDR3 sequences, 21% of which show up once; 50% to 65% is in the top ten. CDR1 and CDR2 from the germline V gene are SGHDT and YYEEEE. The CDR3 has 14 amino acids. Trimming cost V 5 bases and J 5 bases; bases outside gene matches: 6.

The V gene is TRBV5-6, the J gene TRBJ2-1; 8 bases match TRBD2. The clonotype originates from a woman between 45 and 65 years old with Graves' hyperthyroidism. Sequenced sample: blood. The CDR3 protein is CASSIVAGNNEQFF. CDR3 nucleotide sequence: TGTGCCAGCAGTATCGTAGCGGGGAACAATGAGCAGTTCTTC. The full variable domain, its missing parts supplied by reference TRBV5-6 and TRBJ2-1, is DAGVTQSPTHLIKTRGQQVTLRCSPKSGHDTVSWYQQALGQGPQFIFQYYEEEERQRGNFPDRFSGHQFPNYSSELNVNALLLGDSALYLCASSIVAGNNEQFFGPGTRLTVL.